The entry below describes one T cell receptor beta chain. Antigen: not known. This specimen comes from a study of shared clonotypes between healthy human individuals. Terminally differentiated effector memory CD45RA+ cells were excluded by CCR7 positive selection of CD45RO-negative cells. Running of the assay took place at deep level. Libraries were prepared by immunoSEQ multiplex PCR; TCRdb keeps only in-frame clonotypes and omits some of them. Here the sample spans about 700,000 clones, about 90% being singletons. Overall study findings and caveats: Generally, estimated richness proved larger in naive subsets than it did in memory subsets. Represented genetic and exposure-history diversity was restricted by having few donors.

V lost 5 bases to trimming and J lost 1 base, with 5 bases between them. Per germline, CDR1 SNHLY and CDR2 FYNNEI. The CDR3 is 12 amino acids. The specimen sequenced was naive CD8+ T cells sorted from blood. The sequence derives from a man aged 25-45 years in good health. The chain uses TRBV2 and TRBJ2-5, with D perhaps TRBD2 (5 bases). Here the CDR3 reads CASSSGQETQYF. CDR3 DNA: TGTGCCAGCAGTAGCGGCCAAGAGACCCAGTACTTC.